The 2 T cell receptor beta chains below were found in one sample sequenced in a study of T cell repertoires in cytomegalovirus infection. TCRdb reanalysed the reads using MiXCR and keeps one entry per CDR3 protein. The sample contains approximately 910,000 distinct CDR3 sequences, less than 35% of which appear only once. No antigen has been assigned to these receptors. The source was cultured CD8+ T cells from PBMCs, collected from culture after CMV antigen stimulation. These receptors all stem from a human donor in good health (CMV status not recorded). Some clones in this sample may be carry-over from other donors' samples.

This clonotype was recorded a few times. The chain employs TRBV19 and TRBJ1-1; no reliable D call. This CDR3 has 15 residues. Per the germline V gene, CDR1 is LNHDA and CDR2 is SQIVND (reference sequence). V lost 5 bases and J lost 2, with 15 bases in between. The CDR3: CASSRTWDYNTEAFF. For the CDR3, the DNA is TGTGCCAGTAGTCGGACTTGGGATTATAACACTGAAGCTTTCTTT.

This sequence joins TRBV10-3 and TRBJ2-7; the D gene is possibly TRBD1 (5 bases). The CDR3 consists of 15 residues. Trimming removed 4 bases at V and 1 base at J, with 14 bases between. From germline, CDR1 is ENHRY and CDR2 SYGVKD. The CDR3 coding sequence is TGTGCCATCAGTGTACAGGAGCCCTTTTCCTACGAGCAGTACTTC. Translating gives CAISVQEPFSYEQYF.